The 30 T cell receptor beta chains below were found in one sample sequenced in a study of cytomegalovirus exposure and HLA in healthy donors. 60 Vbeta and 13 Jbeta primers were used in PCR. TCRdb keeps only in-frame clones here, not all; method: immunoSEQ multiplex PCR. The data contain 70,000 to 100,000 clones, 65% of them singletons. Input material: PBMCs. These TCRs come from a woman between 45 and 65 years old in good health and CMV-seropositive.

CDR3: CASSQDLTGDYGYTF. The CDR3 DNA reads TGTGCCAGCAGCCAAGATCTCACAGGAGACTATGGCTACACCTTC. V and J are TRBV14 and TRBJ1-2; TRBD1 might be the D (5 bases). This CDR3 has 15 amino acids. Per germline, CDR1 SGHDN and CDR2 FVKESK. V dropped 0 bases and J dropped 3 bases, with 11 bases sitting between them.

The chain couples TRBV7-2 to TRBJ2-2; TRBD2 might be the D (5 bases). Per germline, CDR1 SGHTA and CDR2 FQGNSA. The CDR3 extends over 15 amino acids. The V end lost 5 bases, the J end lost 1 base, and 11 bases lay between the germline ends. The CDR3 sequence: CASSPRSGNTGELFF. The DNA for the CDR3 is TGTGCCAGCAGCCCGAGGAGCGGGAACACCGGGGAGCTGTTTTTT.

The V call is TRBV13, the J call TRBJ1-2, with 10 bases matching TRBD1. In germline, CDR1 is PRHDT, CDR2 FYEKMQ (reference sequence). This CDR3 is built from 15 residues. The junction had 3 bases not matched to a gene; V was cut back by 5 bases and J by 0 bases. CDR3 coding DNA: TGTGCCAGCAGCGCGGGACAGGGGTCTAACTATGGCTACACCTTC. This encodes CASSAGQGSNYGYTF.

This chain connects TRBV5-6 to TRBJ1-2; 7 nucleotides match TRBD1. The germline V gene has CDR1 SGHDT and CDR2 YYEEEE. The trim removed 4 bases at V and 8 bases at J, leaving 8 bases unmatched. The CDR3 spans 13 residues. The DNA of the CDR3 is TGTGCCAGCAGCCTCACAGGGGTGCCGGGCTACACCTTC. It translates to CASSLTGVPGYTF.

This chain connects TRBV28 to TRBJ2-3; 9 bases fit TRBD2. V trimming: 6 bases; J trimming: 5 bases; junction bases outside the gene matches: 6. The CDR3 extends over 14 amino acids. Germline CDR1 and CDR2: MDHEN and SYDVKM. CDR3 in DNA: TGTGCCAGCAGGCGGGGGGGCGTCATAGATACGCAGTATTTT. As protein: CASRRGGVIDTQYF.

Of note for this clone: The junction shows a germline mismatch at one end, possibly a read error. V and J are TRBV6-1 and TRBJ1-5; no clear D gene. This CDR3 is built from 14 residues. The germline V gene encodes CDR1 MNHNS and CDR2 SASEGT. This CDR3 is CASTEQISNQPQHF. The CDR3 DNA is TGTGCCAGCACTGAACAGATTAGCAATCAGCCCCAGCATTTT.

This chain links TRBV28 with TRBJ1-2; 10 bases map to TRBD1. Germline V gives CDR1 MDHEN, CDR2 SYDVKM. CDR3 length: 14 amino acids. After removal of 2 bases from V and 7 bases from J, the junction contained 4 bases not matched to a gene. CDR3 nucleotide sequence: TGTGCCAGCAGTTTAGGACAGGGGGTGGGTGGCTACACCTTC. Its protein product is CASSLGQGVGGYTF.

The V call is TRBV6-5, the J call TRBJ2-7; 9 nucleotides match TRBD1. V gave up 6 bases and J gave up 1 base; unmatched junction bases: 4. Germline values: CDR1 MNHEY, CDR2 SVGAGI. The CDR3 length is 14 residues. This chain's CDR3 is CASRGDRVSYEQYF. The CDR3 bases are TGTGCCAGCAGAGGGGACAGGGTGTCCTACGAGCAGTACTTC.

This clone appeared a few times. The chain couples TRBV28 to TRBJ1-5; D is possibly TRBD1 (5 bases). This CDR3 region has 13 residues. Germline V gene sequence: CDR1 MDHEN, CDR2 SYDVKM. Trimming cost V 7 bases and J 4 bases, with 11 bases left between them. CDR3 amino acids: CASNKDRNQPQHF. CDR3 bases: TGTGCCAGCAATAAAGACAGAAATCAGCCCCAGCATTTT.

The genes are TRBV7-9 and TRBJ2-3, with TRBD2 matching 14 bases. Germline trimming cut 5 bases from V and 4 bases from J; bases unmatched to any gene: 11. In germline, CDR1 is SEHNR, CDR2 FQNEAQ (reference sequence). This CDR3 comprises 18 residues. CDR3 nucleotides: TGTGCCAGCAGCCTTGGACTAGCGGGGGGCCAAATCGCAGATACGCAGTATTTT. It specifies CASSLGLAGGQIADTQYF.

CDR3 sequence: CASSQTAGGETQYF. The CDR3 DNA follows: TGCGCCAGCAGCCAGACAGCGGGGGGGGAGACCCAGTACTTC. The gene calls are TRBV4-3 and TRBJ2-5, with 10 bases aligning to TRBD2. Trimming at V came to 3 bases and at J to 5 bases, leaving 3 bases not matched to a gene. Germline CDR1 and CDR2: LGHNA and YSLEER. The CDR3 extends over 14 amino acids.

This clone was detected a few times. The rearrangement uses TRBV6-5 and TRBJ1-2; 9 bases are shared with TRBD1. The CDR3 sequence is 13 residues long. The germline V gene encodes CDR1 MNHEY and CDR2 SVGAGI. After removal of 5 bases from V and 8 bases from J, the junction contained 6 bases not matched to a gene. CDR3 residues: CASSQQGAKGYTF. The CDR3 DNA is TGTGCCAGCAGTCAACAGGGGGCTAAGGGCTACACCTTC.

The rearrangement links TRBV19 to TRBJ2-2, with a weak D call TRBD2 (6 bases). CDR3 length: 12 residues. Germline values: CDR1 LNHDA, CDR2 SQIVND (reference sequence). CDR3 bases: TGTGCGACGCGGGGGAACACCGGGGAGCTGTTTTTT. It is translated as CATRGNTGELFF. Based on the CDR3 plus reference TRBV19 and TRBJ2-2, the full variable domain is DGGITQSPKYLFRKEGQNVTLSCEQNLNHDAMYWYRQDPGQGLRLIYYSQIVNDFQKGDIAEGYSVSREKKESFPLTVTSAQKNPTAFYLCATRGNTGELFFGEGSRLTVL.

This clone was seen a single time. This rearrangement joins TRBV28 to TRBJ2-5; 7 bases map to TRBD1. V gave up 7 bases and J gave up 0 bases; unmatched junction bases: 2. This CDR3 contains 13 residues. Germline V lookup: CDR1 MDHEN, CDR2 SYDVKM. CDR3 protein: CASMTGNQETQYF. CDR3 coding DNA: TGTGCCAGCATGACAGGGAACCAAGAGACCCAGTACTTC.

This clone was counted a few times. The V and J genes are TRBV5-6 and TRBJ1-1; 7 bases fit TRBD1. The CDR3 contains 15 residues. V lost 7 bases and J lost 0; bases outside the gene matches: 9. The V gene's germline CDR1 is SGHDT and CDR2 YYEEEE. Here the CDR3 DNA reads TGTGCCAGCTCGCTCCTAGGGACAGTGAACACTGAAGCTTTCTTT. This codes for CASSLLGTVNTEAFF.

In its sample, this clone was seen once. CDR3 in amino acids: CASSFGRGNEQYF. The CDR3 region has the DNA TGTGCCAGCAGCTTTGGCAGGGGCAACGAGCAGTACTTC. The rearrangement uses TRBV7-7 and TRBJ2-7; possible D gene TRBD1, 6 bases. Germline-derived CDR1 and CDR2 are SSHAT and FNYEAQ (reference sequence). The CDR3 runs to 13 residues. Trimming cost V 3 bases and J 5 bases, with 11 bases left between them.

The chain links TRBV19 to TRBJ1-5; 10 bases map to TRBD1. The junction had 12 bases not matched to a gene; V was cut back by 5 bases and J by 2 bases. The CDR3 sequence is 18 residues long. From germline, CDR1 is LNHDA and CDR2 SQIVND (reference sequence). The CDR3 loop reads CASSPLGQGTRGNQPQHF. CDR3 nucleotides: TGTGCCAGTAGTCCCCTGGGACAGGGGACGCGGGGCAATCAGCCCCAGCATTTT.

The V and J genes are TRBV30 and TRBJ1-6; the D is unclear. The CDR3 is made up of 14 amino acids. The V end was cut by 4 bases, the J end by 0 bases, with 7 bases between. CDR1 is GTSNPN, CDR2 SVGIG, per germline (reference sequence). The CDR3 region is CAWTPGSYNSPLHF. CDR3 bases: TGTGCCTGGACCCCGGGCTCCTATAATTCACCCCTCCACTTT.

This clone came up many times. This sequence joins TRBV4-1 and TRBJ2-1; D remains unclear. Trimming pared 0 bases from V and 7 bases from J, leaving 10 bases between. Germline-derived CDR1 and CDR2 are MGHRA and YSYEKL. The CDR3 sequence is 14 residues long. CDR3: CASSQDPLNNEQFF. The CDR3 coding sequence is TGCGCCAGCAGCCAAGATCCCCTAAATAATGAGCAGTTCTTC.

This clone was observed a handful of times. The chain is built from TRBV6-5 and TRBJ2-5; D may be TRBD1 (6 bases). The CDR3 is 15 amino acids. The germline V gene has CDR1 MNHEY and CDR2 SVGAGI. The V end was cut by 0 bases, the J end by 5 bases, with 13 bases between. CDR3 residues: CASSYSSGTRETQYF. DNA for the CDR3: TGTGCCAGCAGTTACTCCTCAGGGACAAGGGAGACCCAGTACTTC.

The chain is built from TRBV7-9 and TRBJ2-5; perhaps TRBD2 as D (6 bases). The length of the CDR3 is 16 residues. Trimming stripped 5 bases from V and 5 bases from J, with 21 bases between. Germline V CDR1 and CDR2: SEHNR, FQNEAQ (reference sequence). The CDR3 region has the DNA TGTGCCAGCAGCCCCGGGAGTTTTCTGCAGGTGGAGACCCAGTACTTC. Amino acid sequence: CASSPGSFLQVETQYF.

The chain has TRBV7-3 and TRBJ2-3; TRBD1 is a possible D gene (6 bases). V dropped 5 bases and J dropped 6 bases, with 9 bases sitting between them. Germline V gene data show CDR1 as SGHTA and CDR2 as FQGTGA. The CDR3 is made up of 12 amino acids. CDR3 sequence: CASSPGDDTQYF. The CDR3 region has the DNA TGTGCCAGCAGCCCAGGGGACGATACGCAGTATTTT.

This clone was found a few times. This sequence joins TRBV15 and TRBJ2-2; unclear D gene. The V and J ends lost 0 bases and 3 bases respectively, with 11 bases between them. The CDR3 is 16 amino acids. Germline loops: CDR1 LNHNV, CDR2 YYDKDF (reference sequence). CDR3 nucleotide sequence: TGTGCCACCAGCAGAGATCATACTGAGTACACCGGGGAGCTGTTTTTT. Its protein is CATSRDHTEYTGELFF.

CDR3 amino acids: CASSGTSGNEQFF. The DNA of the CDR3 is TGTGCCAGCAGCGGGACTAGCGGCAATGAGCAGTTCTTC. The chain recombines TRBV9 with TRBJ2-1; the match to TRBD2 covers 10 bases. Germline V gene lookup returns CDR1 SGDLS and CDR2 YYNGEE. This CDR3 contains 13 residues. V was clipped by 3 bases and J by 6 bases; unmatched bases: 0.

A few counts support this clone. This chain connects TRBV2 to TRBJ1-6; D gene ambiguous. In germline, CDR1 is SNHLY, CDR2 FYNNEI. The germline V and J ends were trimmed by 7 bases and 8 bases, with 18 bases remaining between them. The CDR3 loop spans 15 amino acids. This chain's CDR3 is CASNPPESRDSPLHF. The CDR3 DNA follows: TGTGCCAGCAACCCCCCGGAGAGCCGGGATTCACCCCTCCACTTT.

The chain couples TRBV15 to TRBJ1-1; possible D gene TRBD1, 5 bases. Germline loops: CDR1 LNHNV, CDR2 YYDKDF (reference sequence). This CDR3 spans 15 amino acids. V was cut by 0 bases and J by 7 bases, with 15 bases left in between. The CDR3 loop reads CATSRDVGGRLEAFF. For the CDR3, the DNA is TGTGCCACCAGCAGAGATGTGGGGGGACGGCTTGAAGCTTTCTTT. The complete variable domain, with remaining parts taken from reference TRBV15 and TRBJ1-1, reads DAMVIQNPRYQVTQFGKPVTLSCSQTLNHNVMYWYQQKSSQAPKLLFHYYDKDFNNEADTPDNFQSRRPNTSFCFLDIRSPGLGDTAMYLCATSRDVGGRLEAFFGQGTRLTVV.

The V gene is TRBV29-1, the J gene TRBJ1-4; a weak D match, TRBD1 (5 bases). This CDR3 region has 12 residues. The germline V gene has CDR1 SQVTM and CDR2 ANQGSEA. V was pared by 4 bases and J by 6 bases, with 9 bases between. CDR3 in amino acids: CSVVQGDEKLFF. CDR3 bases: TGCAGCGTTGTGCAGGGTGATGAAAAACTGTTTTTT.

CDR3 sequence reads: CASSMWGDSRPDTQYF. The CDR3 nucleotides are TGTGCCAGTAGTATGTGGGGTGACAGCAGACCAGATACGCAGTATTTT. The chain recombines TRBV19 with TRBJ2-3, with D maybe TRBD1 (5 bases). The CDR3 runs to 16 residues. Germline values: CDR1 LNHDA, CDR2 SQIVND (reference sequence). V lost 3 bases and J lost 4, with 17 bases in between.

CDR3 nucleotide sequence: TGTGCCAGCAGCGTAACGGGACAGCCCTACGAGCAGTACTTC. Translation gives CASSVTGQPYEQYF. The gene calls are TRBV9 and TRBJ2-7, with TRBD1 matching 7 bases. The V gene's germline CDR1 is SGDLS and CDR2 YYNGEE. The V and J ends lost 1 base and 2 bases, in that order; junction bases with no gene match: 3. This CDR3 spans 14 amino acids.

J is TRBJ1-6 and V is TRBV15, with 8 bases that match TRBD1. The CDR3 is 16 amino acids. Germline V gives CDR1 LNHNV, CDR2 YYDKDF (reference sequence). Trimming removed 0 bases from V and 14 bases from J; junction bases left unmatched: 12. The CDR3 DNA reads TGTGCCACCAGCAGAGATAACTTGGCAGGGGGCAACGCCCTCCACTTT. Protein: CATSRDNLAGGNALHF.